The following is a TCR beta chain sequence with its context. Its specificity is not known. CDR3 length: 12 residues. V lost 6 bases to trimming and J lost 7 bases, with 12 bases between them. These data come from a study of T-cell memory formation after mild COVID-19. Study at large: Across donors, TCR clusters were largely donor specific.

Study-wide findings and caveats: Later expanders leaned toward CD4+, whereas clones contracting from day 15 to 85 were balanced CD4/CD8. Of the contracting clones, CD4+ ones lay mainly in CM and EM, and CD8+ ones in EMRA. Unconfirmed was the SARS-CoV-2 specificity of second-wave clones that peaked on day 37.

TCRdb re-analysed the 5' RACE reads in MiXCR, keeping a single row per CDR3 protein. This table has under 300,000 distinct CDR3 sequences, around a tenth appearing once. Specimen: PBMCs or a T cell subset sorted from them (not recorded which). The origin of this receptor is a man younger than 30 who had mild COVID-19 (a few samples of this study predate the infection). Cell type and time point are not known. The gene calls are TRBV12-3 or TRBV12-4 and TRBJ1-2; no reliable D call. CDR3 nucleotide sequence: TGTGCCAGCAGGATAACAGCAGGTGGCTACACCTTC. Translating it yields CASRITAGGYTF.